This T cell receptor (beta chain) was documented in a study of CD8 T cells in ankylosing spondylitis. Scientists made TCR beta libraries using quantitative 5'-RACE with molecular barcodes. TCRdb re-derived calls from the 5' RACE reads in MiXCR, one entry per CDR3 protein. The table lists around 210,000 distinct CDR3 sequences, 8% to 10% of them singletons, with 4% to 5.5% in the top ten. This clonotype was seen many times. Trimming cost V 5 bases and J 2 bases, with 10 bases left between them. This CDR3 comprises 13 residues. CDR1 and CDR2 (germline): SQVTM, ANQGSEA. V and J are TRBV29-1 and TRBJ2-1; D is unclear. Sequencing was carried out using blood, either unsorted or a sorted T cell fraction (not recorded which). The receptor was derived from a female donor with ankylosing spondylitis or in good health (not recorded which). The CDR3 region is CSVSSAAYNEQFF. The CDR3 DNA sequence: TGCAGCGTTTCGTCCGCCGCCTACAATGAGCAGTTCTTC.